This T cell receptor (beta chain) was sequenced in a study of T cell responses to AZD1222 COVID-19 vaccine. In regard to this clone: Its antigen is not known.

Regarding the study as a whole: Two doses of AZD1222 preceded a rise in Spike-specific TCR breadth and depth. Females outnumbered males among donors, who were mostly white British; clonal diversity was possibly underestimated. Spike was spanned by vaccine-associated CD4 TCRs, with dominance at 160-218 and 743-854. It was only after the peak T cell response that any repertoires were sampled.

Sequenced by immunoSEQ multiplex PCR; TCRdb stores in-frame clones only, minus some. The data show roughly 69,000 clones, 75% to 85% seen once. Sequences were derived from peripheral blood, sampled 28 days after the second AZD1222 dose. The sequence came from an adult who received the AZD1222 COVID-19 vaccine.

CDR3: CASSMTSGGHEQFF. The CDR3 DNA reads as TGTGCCAGCAGTATGACTAGCGGGGGTCATGAGCAGTTCTTC. This chain uses TRBV28 with TRBJ2-1; 12 bases are shared with TRBD2. The germline V gene has CDR1 MDHEN and CDR2 SYDVKM. With 5 bases clipped from V and 8 bases from J, the junction kept 4 bases outside the gene matches. This CDR3 spans 14 amino acids. Complete variable domain (other parts from reference TRBV28 and TRBJ2-1): DVKVTQSSRYLVKRTGEKVFLECVQDMDHENMFWYRQDPGLGLRLIYFSYDVKMKEKGDIPEGYSVSREKKERFSLILESASTNQTSMYLCASSMTSGGHEQFFGPGTRLTVL.